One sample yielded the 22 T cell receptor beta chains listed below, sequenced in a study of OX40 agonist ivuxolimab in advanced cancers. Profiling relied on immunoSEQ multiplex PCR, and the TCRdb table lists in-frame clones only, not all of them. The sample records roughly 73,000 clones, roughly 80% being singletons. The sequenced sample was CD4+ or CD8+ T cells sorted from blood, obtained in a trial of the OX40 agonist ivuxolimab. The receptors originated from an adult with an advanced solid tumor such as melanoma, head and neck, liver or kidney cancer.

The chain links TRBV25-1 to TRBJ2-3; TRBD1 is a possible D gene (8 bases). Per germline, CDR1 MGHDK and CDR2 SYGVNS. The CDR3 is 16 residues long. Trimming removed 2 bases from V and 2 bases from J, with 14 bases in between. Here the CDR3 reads CASSERTGRATDTQYF. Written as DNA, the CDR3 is TGTGCCAGCAGTGAACGGACAGGGAGGGCCACAGATACGCAGTATTTT.

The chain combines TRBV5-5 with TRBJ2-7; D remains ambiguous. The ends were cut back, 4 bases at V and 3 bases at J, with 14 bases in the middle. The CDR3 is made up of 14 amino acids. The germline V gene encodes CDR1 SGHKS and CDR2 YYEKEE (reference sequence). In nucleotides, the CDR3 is TGTGCCAGCAGCAACCCCGGAGAAATCTACGAGCAGTACTTC. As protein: CASSNPGEIYEQYF.

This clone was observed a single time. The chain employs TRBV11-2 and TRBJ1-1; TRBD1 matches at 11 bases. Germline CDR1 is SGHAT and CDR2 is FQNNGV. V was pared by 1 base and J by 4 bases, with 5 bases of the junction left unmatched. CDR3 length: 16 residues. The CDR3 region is CASSLGDRGLPTEAFF. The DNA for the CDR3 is TGTGCCAGCAGCTTAGGGGACAGGGGGTTGCCCACTGAAGCTTTCTTT. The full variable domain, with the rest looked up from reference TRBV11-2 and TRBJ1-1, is EAGVAQSPRYKIIEKRQSVAFWCNPISGHATLYWYQQILGQGPKLLIQFQNNGVVDDSQLPKDRFSAERLKGVDSTLKIQPAKLEDSAVYLCASSLGDRGLPTEAFFGQGTRLTVV.

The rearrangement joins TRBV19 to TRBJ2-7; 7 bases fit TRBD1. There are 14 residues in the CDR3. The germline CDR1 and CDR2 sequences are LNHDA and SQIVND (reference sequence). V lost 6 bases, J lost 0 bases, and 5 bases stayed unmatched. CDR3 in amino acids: CASSQQGSSYEQYF. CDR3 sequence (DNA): TGTGCCAGTAGCCAACAGGGGAGCTCCTACGAGCAGTACTTC.

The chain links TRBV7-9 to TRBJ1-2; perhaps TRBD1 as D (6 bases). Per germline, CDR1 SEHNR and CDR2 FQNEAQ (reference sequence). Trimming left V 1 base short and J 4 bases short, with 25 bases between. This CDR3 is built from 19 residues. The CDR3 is CASSLGGWTAITKGYGYTF. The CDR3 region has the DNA TGTGCCAGCAGCTTAGGGGGATGGACAGCGATTACCAAGGGCTATGGCTACACCTTC.

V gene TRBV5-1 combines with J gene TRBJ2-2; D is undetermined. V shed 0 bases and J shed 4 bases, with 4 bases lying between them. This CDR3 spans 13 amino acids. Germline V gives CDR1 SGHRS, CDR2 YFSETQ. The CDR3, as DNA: TGCGCCAGCAGCTTGGATAGCACCGGGGAGCTGTTTTTT. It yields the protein CASSLDSTGELFF.

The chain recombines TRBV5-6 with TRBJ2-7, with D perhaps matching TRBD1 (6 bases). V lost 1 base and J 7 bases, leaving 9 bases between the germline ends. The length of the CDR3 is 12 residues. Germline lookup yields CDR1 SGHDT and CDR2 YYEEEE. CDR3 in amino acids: CASSLRQGEQYF. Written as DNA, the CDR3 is TGTGCCAGCAGCTTGAGGCAGGGGGAGCAGTACTTC.

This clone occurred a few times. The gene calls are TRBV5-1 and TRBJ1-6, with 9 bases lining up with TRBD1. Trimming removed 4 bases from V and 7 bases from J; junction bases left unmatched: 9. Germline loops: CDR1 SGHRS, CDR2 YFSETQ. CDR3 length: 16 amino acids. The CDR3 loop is CASSGTQGAGNSPLHF. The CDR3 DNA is TGCGCCAGCAGCGGAACACAGGGGGCTGGGAATTCACCCCTCCACTTT. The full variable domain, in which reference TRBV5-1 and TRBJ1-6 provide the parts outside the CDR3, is KAGVTQTPRYLIKTRGQQVTLSCSPISGHRSVSWYQQTPGQGLQFLFEYFSETQRNKGNFPGRFSGRQFSNSRSEMNVSTLELGDSALYLCASSGTQGAGNSPLHFGNGTRLTVT.

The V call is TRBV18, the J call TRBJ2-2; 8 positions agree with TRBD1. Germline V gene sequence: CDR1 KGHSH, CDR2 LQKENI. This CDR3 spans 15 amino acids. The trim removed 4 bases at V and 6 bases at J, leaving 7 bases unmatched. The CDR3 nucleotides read TGTGCCAGCTCACGGAAGACAGGGGAATCCGGGGAGCTGTTTTTT. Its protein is CASSRKTGESGELFF.

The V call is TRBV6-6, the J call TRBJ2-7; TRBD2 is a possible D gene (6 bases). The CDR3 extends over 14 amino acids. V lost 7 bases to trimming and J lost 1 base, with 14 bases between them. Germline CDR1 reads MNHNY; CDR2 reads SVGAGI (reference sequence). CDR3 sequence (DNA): TGTGCCAGCACTTTTCGCGGGGAGTCCTACGAGCAGTACTTC. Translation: CASTFRGESYEQYF.

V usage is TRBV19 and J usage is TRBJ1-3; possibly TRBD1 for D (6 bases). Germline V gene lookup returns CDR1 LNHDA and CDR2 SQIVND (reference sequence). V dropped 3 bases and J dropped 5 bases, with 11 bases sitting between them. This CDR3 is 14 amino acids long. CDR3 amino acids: CASSMTGIRNTIYF. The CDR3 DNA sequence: TGTGCCAGTAGTATGACAGGCATTCGAAACACCATATATTTT.

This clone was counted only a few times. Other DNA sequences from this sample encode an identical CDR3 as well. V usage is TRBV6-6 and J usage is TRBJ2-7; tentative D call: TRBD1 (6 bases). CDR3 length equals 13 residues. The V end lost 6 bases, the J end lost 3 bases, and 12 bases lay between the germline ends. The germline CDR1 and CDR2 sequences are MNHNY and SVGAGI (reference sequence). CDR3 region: CASRPGQNYEQYF. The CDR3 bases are TGTGCCAGCAGACCTGGACAGAACTACGAGCAGTACTTC.

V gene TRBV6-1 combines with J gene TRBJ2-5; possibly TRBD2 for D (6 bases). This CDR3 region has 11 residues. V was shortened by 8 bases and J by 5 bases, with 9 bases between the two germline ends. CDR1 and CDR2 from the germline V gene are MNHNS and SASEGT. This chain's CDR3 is CASQRGETQYF. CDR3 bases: TGTGCCAGCCAACGGGGGGAGACCCAGTACTTC.

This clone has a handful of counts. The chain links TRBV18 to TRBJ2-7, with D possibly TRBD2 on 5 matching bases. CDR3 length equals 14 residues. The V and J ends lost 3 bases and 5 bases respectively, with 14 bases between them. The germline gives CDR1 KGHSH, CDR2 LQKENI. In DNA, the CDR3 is TGTGCCAGCTCACCGGAGGTGGTTCGTGACGAGCAGTACTTC. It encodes CASSPEVVRDEQYF.

CDR3 bases: TGTGCCATCAGTGAAGTAGCGGGGGGGCGTGGTGAGACCCAGTACTTC. It encodes CAISEVAGGRGETQYF. The rearrangement joins TRBV10-3 to TRBJ2-5; 11 bases match TRBD2. Trimming at V came to 3 bases and at J to 5 bases, leaving 8 bases not matched to a gene. The CDR3 totals 16 residues. From germline, CDR1 is ENHRY and CDR2 SYGVKD.

The DNA for the CDR3 is TGTGCCTGGAGTTCCCCCGAGGACAGGAAGGGGTACGAGCAGTACTTC. Translation: CAWSSPEDRKGYEQYF. V gene TRBV30 combines with J gene TRBJ2-7, with 7 bases fitting TRBD1. Per the germline V gene, CDR1 is GTSNPN and CDR2 is SVGIG (reference sequence). This CDR3 is 16 amino acids long. V dropped 2 bases and J dropped 4; count of bases not matched to a gene: 14.

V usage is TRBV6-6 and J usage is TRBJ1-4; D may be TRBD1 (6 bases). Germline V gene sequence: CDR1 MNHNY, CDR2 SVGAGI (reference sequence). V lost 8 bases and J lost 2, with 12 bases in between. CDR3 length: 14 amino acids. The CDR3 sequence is CASLRQGTNEKLFF. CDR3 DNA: TGTGCCAGCTTACGTCAGGGGACTAATGAAAAACTGTTTTTT.

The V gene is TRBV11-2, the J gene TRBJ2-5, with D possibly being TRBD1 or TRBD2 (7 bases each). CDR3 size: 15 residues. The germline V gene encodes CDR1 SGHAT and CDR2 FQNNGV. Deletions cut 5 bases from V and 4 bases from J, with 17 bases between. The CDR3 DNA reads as TGTGCCAGCAGCCACCAACAGGGGACTATAGAGACCCAGTACTTC. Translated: CASSHQQGTIETQYF.

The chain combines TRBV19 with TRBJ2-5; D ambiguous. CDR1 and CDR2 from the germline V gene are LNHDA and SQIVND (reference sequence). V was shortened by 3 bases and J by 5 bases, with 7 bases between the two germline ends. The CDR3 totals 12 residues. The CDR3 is CASSIEAETQYF. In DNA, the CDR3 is TGTGCCAGTAGTATTGAGGCGGAGACCCAGTACTTC.

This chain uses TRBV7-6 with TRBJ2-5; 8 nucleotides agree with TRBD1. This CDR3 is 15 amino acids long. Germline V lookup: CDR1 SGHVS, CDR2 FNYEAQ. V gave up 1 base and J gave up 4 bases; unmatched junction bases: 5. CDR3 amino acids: CASSLGVQGGETQYF. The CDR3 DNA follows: TGTGCCAGCAGCTTAGGGGTACAGGGGGGAGAGACCCAGTACTTC.

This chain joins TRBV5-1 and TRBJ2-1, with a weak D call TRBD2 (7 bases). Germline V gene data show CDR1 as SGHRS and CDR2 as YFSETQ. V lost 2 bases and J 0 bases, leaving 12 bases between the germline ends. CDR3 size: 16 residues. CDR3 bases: TGCGCCAGCAGCTTAGCGGGGACAAGCTCCTACAATGAGCAGTTCTTC. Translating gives CASSLAGTSSYNEQFF.

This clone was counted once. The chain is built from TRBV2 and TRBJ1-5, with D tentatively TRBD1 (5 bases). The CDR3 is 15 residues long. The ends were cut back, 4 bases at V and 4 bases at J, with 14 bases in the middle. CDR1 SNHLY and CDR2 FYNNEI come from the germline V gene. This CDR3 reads CASSGGLTPNQPQHF. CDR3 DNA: TGTGCCAGCAGTGGGGGGTTGACCCCAAATCAGCCCCAGCATTTT.